This T cell receptor (beta chain) was captured in a study of CD8+ T cells in alopecia areata. This clone was picked up a small number of times. Its target is unknown. RNA, once extracted, was reverse transcribed into cDNA for use as the sequencing template. The protocol was immunoSEQ multiplex PCR, while the TCRdb copy is restricted to in-frame clones and leaves out a portion. The sample consists of some 99,000 clones, around two fifths of them appearing once. In germline, CDR1 is SGHAT, CDR2 FQNNGV. Trimming took 0 bases from V and 4 from J, leaving 12 bases between them. The CDR3 has 15 amino acids. Study observations and caveats: Clonality exceeded that of normal scalp in lesional scalp, most notably in alopecia totalis/universalis. Scalp samples also yield sequences of resident alphabeta T cells from normal skin.

It was from PBMCs that CD4+ and CD8+ T cells were sorted. Sequenced: CD4+ T cells sorted from blood. V usage is TRBV11-2 and J usage is TRBJ1-1; D is ambiguous. The source is a human donor with alopecia areata. The CDR3 sequence: CASSLDRNTITEAFF. CDR3 sequence (DNA): TGTGCCAGCAGCTTAGATAGAAACACAATCACTGAAGCTTTCTTT.